The sequence of this T cell receptor (beta chain) was determined in a study of T cell responses to AZD1222 COVID-19 vaccine. Study results and limitations: Clonal diversity was possibly underestimated; the donors were predominantly white British and more often female.

A note on this clone: Its antigen remains unidentified.

Sequencing used immunoSEQ multiplex PCR; TCRdb keeps in-frame clones, though not all of them. Of 90,000 to 100,000 clones listed, 87% are singletons. CDR1 is MDHEN and CDR2 is SYDVKM in the germline V gene. Trimming left V 1 base short and J 3 bases short, with 9 bases between. CDR3 length equals 14 residues. The receptor was isolated from an adult in good health. Sequenced material: peripheral blood, taken on day 0 of AZD1222 vaccination. The gene calls are TRBV28 and TRBJ2-5, with D perhaps given as TRBD1 or TRBD2 (5 bases each). This CDR3 reads CASSLLGREETQYF. CDR3 coding DNA: TGTGCCAGCAGTTTATTGGGACGGGAAGAGACCCAGTACTTC.